These T cell receptor beta chains were read from a single sample in a study of blood T cells in healthy people across ages. TCRdb reprocessed the 5' RACE reads via MiXCR and lists one record per CDR3 protein. Seen here are 700,000 or so distinct CDR3 sequences, 22% observed once, and the top ten hold around a fifth. Sequences were obtained from blood. The receptors derive from a man between 65 and 85 years old in good health. CDR3s include the opening cysteine and the closing phenylalanine or tryptophan. A D gene is named only where the DNA matches it firmly. Only part of the rows carry a size: once, few, many, or a class if the clone is expanded.

abundance: many
d_gene: -
j_gene: TRBJ2-2
v_gene: TRBV5-1
CDR3aa: CASSSDGTNTGELFF
CDR3nt: TGCGCCAGCAGCTCTGACGGGACGAACACCGGGGAGCTGTTTTTT

abundance: -
d_gene: -
j_gene: TRBJ2-6
v_gene: TRBV6-5
CDR3aa: CASSYSGFSGANVLTF
CDR3nt: TGTGCCAGCAGTTACTCGGGGTTCTCTGGGGCCAACGTCCTGACTTTC

abundance: few
d_gene: -
j_gene: TRBJ1-1
v_gene: TRBV7-9
CDR3aa: CASSLEVWSEAFF
CDR3nt: TGTGCCAGCAGCTTAGAGGTCTGGAGTGAAGCTTTCTTT

abundance: -
d_gene: -
j_gene: TRBJ2-5
v_gene: TRBV3-1
CDR3aa: CASSATSTGRETQYF
CDR3nt: TGTGCCAGCAGCGCCACTTCGACGGGCCGGGAGACCCAGTACTTC

abundance: few
d_gene: -
j_gene: TRBJ2-5
v_gene: TRBV2
CDR3aa: CASHLQGFGETQYF
CDR3nt: TGTGCCAGTCACTTACAGGGATTTGGAGAGACCCAGTACTTC

abundance: few
d_gene: -
j_gene: TRBJ1-1
v_gene: TRBV10-3
CDR3aa: CAISESQGNTEAFF
CDR3nt: TGTGCCATCAGTGAGTCGCAGGGGAACACTGAAGCTTTCTTT

abundance: -
d_gene: -
j_gene: TRBJ1-2
v_gene: TRBV29-1
CDR3aa: CSVGSRVGNYGYTF
CDR3nt: TGCAGCGTTGGGTCCAGGGTTGGTAACTATGGCTACACCTTC

abundance: -
d_gene: -
j_gene: TRBJ2-3
v_gene: TRBV10-3
CDR3aa: CAISITSAATDTQYF
CDR3nt: TGTGCCATCTCCATCACCAGCGCCGCCACAGATACGCAGTATTTT

abundance: -
d_gene: -
j_gene: TRBJ1-4
v_gene: TRBV6-6
CDR3aa: CASRPQGKGEKLFF
CDR3nt: TGTGCCAGCAGGCCCCAGGGGAAAGGTGAAAAACTGTTTTTT

abundance: -
d_gene: -
j_gene: TRBJ2-2
v_gene: TRBV6-2/TRBV6-3
CDR3aa: CASSYREGTGELFF
CDR3nt: TGTGCCAGCAGTTATCGGGAAGGGACCGGGGAGCTGTTTTTT

abundance: few
d_gene: -
j_gene: TRBJ2-1
v_gene: TRBV5-5
CDR3aa: CASKDRYYNEQFF
CDR3nt: TGTGCCAGCAAGGACAGATACTACAATGAGCAGTTCTTC

abundance: few
d_gene: -
j_gene: TRBJ2-3
v_gene: TRBV29-1
CDR3aa: CSVTSTDTQYF
CDR3nt: TGCAGCGTTACTAGCACAGATACGCAGTATTTT

abundance: few
d_gene: -
j_gene: TRBJ2-1
v_gene: TRBV11-3
CDR3aa: CASTDREINEQFF
CDR3nt: TGTGCCAGCACCGACAGAGAGATAAATGAGCAGTTCTTC

abundance: -
d_gene: -
j_gene: TRBJ1-5
v_gene: TRBV20-1
CDR3aa: CSAKTAGNQPQHF
CDR3nt: TGCAGTGCTAAGACAGCTGGCAATCAGCCCCAGCATTTT

abundance: few
d_gene: TRBD1
j_gene: TRBJ2-5
v_gene: TRBV29-1
CDR3aa: CSVPTGIQETQYF
CDR3nt: TGCAGCGTCCCGACAGGGATCCAAGAGACCCAGTACTTC

abundance: -
d_gene: TRBD1
j_gene: TRBJ1-4
v_gene: TRBV10-3
CDR3aa: CAIADRVNEKLFF
CDR3nt: TGTGCCATCGCGGACAGGGTCAATGAAAAACTGTTTTTT

abundance: -
d_gene: -
j_gene: TRBJ2-5
v_gene: TRBV7-8
CDR3aa: CASSLVRGGGTQYF
CDR3nt: TGTGCCAGCAGCTTAGTTCGGGGAGGAGGGACCCAGTACTTC

abundance: -
d_gene: -
j_gene: TRBJ1-5
v_gene: TRBV4-1
CDR3aa: CASSQGGASQPQHF
CDR3nt: TGCGCCAGCAGCCAAGGGGGGGCCAGTCAGCCCCAGCATTTT

abundance: -
d_gene: -
j_gene: TRBJ2-1
v_gene: TRBV2
CDR3aa: CASGYPGTETSNEQFF
CDR3nt: TGTGCCAGCGGGTACCCCGGGACTGAGACTAGTAATGAGCAGTTCTTC

abundance: -
d_gene: TRBD2
j_gene: TRBJ2-3
v_gene: TRBV12-3/TRBV12-4
CDR3aa: CASSAPGTSGLTQYF
CDR3nt: TGTGCCAGCAGTGCCCCCGGGACTAGCGGGTTGACGCAGTATTTT

abundance: few
d_gene: -
j_gene: TRBJ1-1
v_gene: TRBV6-1
CDR3aa: CASSDRVGAFTEAFF
CDR3nt: TGTGCCAGCAGTGACCGGGTAGGGGCTTTCACTGAAGCTTTCTTT

abundance: many
d_gene: -
j_gene: TRBJ2-5
v_gene: TRBV4-1
CDR3aa: CASSQEGQQETQYF
CDR3nt: TGCGCCAGCAGCCAAGAAGGGCAGCAAGAGACCCAGTACTTC

abundance: -
d_gene: -
j_gene: TRBJ1-1
v_gene: TRBV10-2
CDR3aa: CASRRSGVSFDTEASF
CDR3nt: TGCGCCAGCAGAAGGTCAGGTGTTAGTTTTGACACTGAAGCTTCCTTT

abundance: few
d_gene: -
j_gene: TRBJ2-4
v_gene: TRBV7-2
CDR3aa: CASSLDKGIRNIQYF
CDR3nt: TGTGCCAGCAGCTTAGATAAGGGGATAAGAAACATTCAGTACTTC

abundance: -
d_gene: -
j_gene: TRBJ1-2
v_gene: TRBV12-3/TRBV12-4
CDR3aa: CASSLMGVFPGTNYGYTF
CDR3nt: TGTGCCAGCAGTTTAATGGGAGTTTTCCCAGGGACCAACTATGGCTACACCTTC

abundance: -
d_gene: -
j_gene: TRBJ2-5
v_gene: TRBV7-9
CDR3aa: CASSLSSGEKETQYF
CDR3nt: TGTGCCAGCAGCTTAAGTTCGGGGGAGAAGGAGACCCAGTACTTC

abundance: few
d_gene: -
j_gene: TRBJ2-7
v_gene: TRBV6-2/TRBV6-3
CDR3aa: CASSYDEQYF
CDR3nt: TGTGCCAGCAGTTACGACGAGCAGTACTTC

abundance: -
d_gene: TRBD2
j_gene: TRBJ2-5
v_gene: TRBV3-1
CDR3aa: CASSSNLGGRPQETQYF
CDR3nt: TGTGCCAGCAGCTCCAACTTGGGCGGGAGACCCCAAGAGACCCAGTACTTC

abundance: -
d_gene: TRBD2
j_gene: TRBJ2-1
v_gene: TRBV10-3
CDR3aa: CAISETSGSRGNEQFF
CDR3nt: TGTGCCATCAGTGAAACTAGCGGGAGTCGGGGCAATGAGCAGTTCTTC

abundance: -
d_gene: -
j_gene: TRBJ1-4
v_gene: TRBV12-3/TRBV12-4
CDR3aa: CASSWTATTNEKLFF
CDR3nt: TGTGCCAGCAGCTGGACGGCTACAACTAATGAAAAACTGTTTTTT

abundance: -
d_gene: -
j_gene: TRBJ2-1
v_gene: TRBV9
CDR3aa: CASSYTPSDNEQFF
CDR3nt: TGTGCCAGCAGCTACACCCCTAGCGATAATGAGCAGTTCTTC